Described below is a single T cell receptor (beta chain) sequence and its context. Its cognate antigen is unknown. These data belong to a study of Ad26.COV2.S vaccination and SARS-CoV-2 variants. The CDR3 consists of 14 residues. Trimming cost V 2 bases and J 5 bases, with 12 bases left between them. Germline loops: CDR1 LGHDT, CDR2 YNNKEL (reference sequence). General study points: An underestimation of total T cell responses may have resulted from the TCR breadth and depth analyses. Among vaccine recipients, spike-specific TCR breadth exceeded that of placebo recipients. Researchers reported similar non-spike TCR breadth in vaccine and placebo recipients.

Repertoires were generated with immunoSEQ multiplex PCR, while TCRdb's copy carries only in-frame clones and drops some. The sample records 180,000 or so clones, around 88% being singletons. This clonotype originated in a human donor who had recovered from COVID-19. The V gene is TRBV3-1 (or the pseudogene TRBV3-2), the J gene TRBJ2-5, with a possible D match to TRBD1 (5 bases). The sequencing here drew on peripheral blood, taken after recovery from COVID-19. CDR3 residues: CASSQQGNWETQYF. The CDR3 region has the DNA TGTGCCAGCAGCCAACAGGGTAACTGGGAGACCCAGTACTTC.